The sequence of this TCR beta chain was determined in a study of T cell responses to AZD1222 COVID-19 vaccine. Overall study results and limits: Most donors were white British and more were female, and clonal diversity was possibly underestimated.

The CDR3 length is 14 residues. The germline V gene has CDR1 SQVTM and CDR2 ANQGSEA. V was cut by 6 bases and J by 7 bases, with 20 bases left in between. On this clone itself: The antigen is unknown.

Timing groups of about 4 and about 12 weeks for second doses were pooled. TCRdb's copy holds only in-frame clones and misses some; the assay was immunoSEQ multiplex PCR. The sample consists of around 78,000 clones, about 90% of them appearing once. This chain connects TRBV29-1 to TRBJ2-3; D not resolved. This sequence originates from an adult who received the AZD1222 COVID-19 vaccine. The sample consisted of peripheral blood, taken 28 days after the second AZD1222 dose. The CDR3 DNA is TGCAGCGTGGAAACTCGGTGGGGTGGATATACGCAGTATTTT. It specifies CSVETRWGGYTQYF.